The 21 T cell receptor beta chains presented below share a single source sample, sequenced in a study of blood T cell repertoires in COVID-19 (dated by TCRdb to the early 2020s). The library was made by the immunoSEQ multiplex PCR assay. Held by TCRdb, this immuneACCESS table contains in-frame sequences only and omits some clones. Under half of the omission traces to an unresolved V gene where checked; the cause of the rest is unknown. This sample has hundreds of thousands of clones in its table, and roughly 80% of those were observed once. The ten biggest clones cover around 5% of the sample. The sequencing sample was made of PBMCs or T cells enriched from blood (not recorded which). The receptors shown here come from a man in his forties or fifties who had been exposed to COVID-19.

This rearrangement joins TRBV6-5 to TRBJ2-5, with D uncertain. The V end was cut by 9 bases, the J end by 3 bases, with 5 bases between. The CDR3 runs to 10 residues. Germline V lookup: CDR1 MNHEY, CDR2 SVGAGI. The CDR3 region is CARNKETQYF. DNA for the CDR3: TGTGCCAGAAATAAAGAGACCCAGTACTTC.

V is TRBV5-6 and J is TRBJ2-2; D may be TRBD2 (6 bases). Germline V CDR1 and CDR2: SGHDT, YYEEEE. CDR3 length: 13 amino acids. The V end lost 6 bases, the J end lost 4 bases, and 10 bases lay between the germline ends. The CDR3 protein is CASNLGGTGELFF. CDR3 coding DNA: TGTGCCAGCAATTTGGGGGGCACCGGGGAGCTGTTTTTT.

The V gene is TRBV6-5, the J gene TRBJ2-1, with D unclear. V gave up 5 bases and J gave up 8 bases, with 7 bases separating them. Germline values: CDR1 MNHEY, CDR2 SVGAGI. The CDR3 is made up of 11 amino acids. CDR3 sequence reads: CASSNRDEQFF. Written as DNA, the CDR3 is TGTGCCAGCAGTAATCGGGATGAGCAGTTCTTC.

This clone was counted between two and nine times. The chain uses TRBV6-5 and TRBJ2-7, with 7 positions matching TRBD2. Germline lookup yields CDR1 MNHEY and CDR2 SVGAGI. The CDR3 runs to 14 residues. V was clipped by 7 bases and J by 0 bases; unmatched bases: 6. Here the CDR3 reads CASIGSGASYEQYF. CDR3 nucleotides: TGTGCCAGCATCGGCAGCGGGGCCTCCTACGAGCAGTACTTC.

The chain combines TRBV7-2 with TRBJ1-5, with D possibly matching TRBD1 (6 bases). The ends were cut back, 2 bases at V and 7 bases at J, with 12 bases in the middle. From germline, CDR1 is SGHTA and CDR2 FQGNSA. This CDR3 is 14 amino acids long. CDR3 nucleotide sequence: TGTGCCAGCAGCTTAATTCAGGGGCGACAGCCCCAGCATTTT. It is translated as CASSLIQGRQPQHF.

The chain uses TRBV19 and TRBJ1-6; D uncertain. Germline CDR1 is LNHDA and CDR2 is SQIVND (reference sequence). This CDR3 has 12 residues. V shed 4 bases and J shed 9 bases, with 7 bases lying between them. CDR3 loop: CASSSVRSPLHF. The CDR3 DNA reads TGTGCCAGTAGTAGCGTCCGTTCACCCCTCCACTTT.

The chain has TRBV19 and TRBJ2-4; TRBD1 matches 10 bases. This CDR3 is 16 amino acids long. The germline CDR1 and CDR2 sequences are LNHDA and SQIVND (reference sequence). V trimming: 6 bases; J trimming: 3 bases; junction bases outside the gene matches: 8. CDR3 sequence (DNA): TGTGCCAGTAGAAAAAGACAGGGGGCTCTCAAAAACATTCAGTACTTC. Protein: CASRKRQGALKNIQYF.

The J gene is TRBJ1-5, the V gene TRBV6-5; the match to TRBD1 covers 8 bases. Trimming took 6 bases from V and 9 from J; bases not matched to a gene: 7. There are 13 residues in the CDR3. Germline CDR1 MNHEY, CDR2 SVGAGI. The CDR3 is CASRVTGGGPQHF. The CDR3 DNA follows: TGTGCCAGCAGGGTAACAGGGGGTGGGCCCCAGCATTTT.

This chain joins TRBV19 and TRBJ2-6, with no clear D. The CDR3 has 14 amino acids. CDR1 and CDR2 (germline): LNHDA, SQIVND (reference sequence). Trimming stripped 6 bases from V and 0 bases from J, with 6 bases between. This CDR3 is CASSLFSGANVLTF. The CDR3 nucleotides are TGTGCCAGTAGCTTATTCTCTGGGGCCAACGTCCTGACTTTC.

This clone occurred once. The chain has TRBV9 and TRBJ1-1; 7 positions agree with TRBD1. The CDR3 sequence is 14 residues long. Germline-derived CDR1 and CDR2 are SGDLS and YYNGEE. Trimming removed 3 bases from V and 7 bases from J; junction bases left unmatched: 9. The CDR3 region is CASSASGQFGEAFF. As DNA, the CDR3 is TGTGCCAGCAGCGCCTCGGGACAGTTCGGTGAAGCTTTCTTT. Full variable domain (outside the CDR3, taken from reference TRBV9 and TRBJ1-1): DSGVTQTPKHLITATGQRVTLRCSPRSGDLSVYWYQQSLDQGLQFLIQYYNGEERAKGNILERFSAQQFPDLHSELNLSSLELGDSALYFCASSASGQFGEAFFGQGTRLTVV.

The chain carries TRBV7-8 and TRBJ2-7; 9 bases agree with TRBD2. Germline V gives CDR1 SGHVS, CDR2 FQNEAQ. The CDR3 runs 16 residues. Trimming took 0 bases from V and 1 from J; bases not matched to a gene: 4. CDR3 protein: CASSLAPLAGSYEQYF. Written as DNA, the CDR3 is TGTGCCAGCAGCTTAGCGCCTCTAGCGGGATCCTACGAGCAGTACTTC.

Regarding this clone: This likely reflects a read error, since a far larger clone is one base away. V and J are TRBV9 and TRBJ2-2; 12 bases align to TRBD2. Trimming took 5 bases from V and 4 from J; bases not matched to a gene: 0. The germline V gene encodes CDR1 SGDLS and CDR2 YYNGEE. The length of the CDR3 is 14 residues. The CDR3 loop reads CASRTSGSTGELFF. The CDR3 DNA sequence: TGTGCCAGCAGGACTAGCGGGAGCACCGGGGAGCTGTTTTTT.

This clone qualifies as medium-sized (0.01 to 0.1%). This chain uses TRBV2 with TRBJ1-6; tentatively, D is TRBD1 (6 bases). The CDR3 consists of 16 residues. Germline lookup yields CDR1 SNHLY and CDR2 FYNNEI. The V gene lost 5 bases and the J gene lost 5 bases, with 16 bases spanning the gap. Here the CDR3 DNA reads TGTGCCAGCAGTACCAACGGGACACCCAATAATTCACCCCTCCACTTT. It is translated as CASSTNGTPNNSPLHF.

This chain uses TRBV16 with TRBJ1-3, with D possibly matching TRBD1 (5 bases). Between the trimmed V and J ends, which lost 3 bases and 2 bases, there was a span of 11 bases. The germline CDR1 and CDR2 sequences are KGHSY and FQNENV. The CDR3 spans 15 residues. This CDR3 is CASSQSGGAGNTIYF. The CDR3 DNA follows: TGTGCCAGCAGCCAGTCGGGAGGGGCTGGAAACACCATATATTTT.

This clone was detected once. The chain recombines TRBV7-6 with TRBJ2-1; no clear D. The CDR3 spans 15 residues. Germline CDR1 is SGHVS and CDR2 is FNYEAQ. V gave up 4 bases and J gave up 8 bases, with 18 bases separating them. The DNA for the CDR3 is TGTGCCAGCAGCTCTCAGAGACTTGGCCTTGATGAGCAGTTCTTC. Translated: CASSSQRLGLDEQFF.

The chain combines TRBV5-5 with TRBJ2-7; TRBD1 matches at 8 bases. The CDR3 is 15 amino acids. V gave up 0 bases and J gave up 4 bases; unmatched junction bases: 6. Germline assignment: CDR1 SGHKS and CDR2 YYEKEE (reference sequence). CDR3 sequence (DNA): TGTGCCAGCAGCTTGGGGCAGGGGGCTGATTACGAGCAGTACTTC. Protein: CASSLGQGADYEQYF.

The chain couples TRBV30 to TRBJ1-1, with 8 bases identical to TRBD1. This CDR3 contains 15 residues. Germline V gene sequence: CDR1 GTSNPN, CDR2 SVGIG (reference sequence). The J segment lost 1 base and the V segment lost 4 bases, leaving 8 bases of the junction unmatched. CDR3 nucleotides: TGTGCCTGGAAAATGTGGGGACAGGCGAACACTGAAGCTTTCTTT. As protein: CAWKMWGQANTEAFF. The variable domain in full, with the rest retrieved from reference TRBV30 and TRBJ1-1, is SQTIHQWPATLVQPVGSPLSLECTVEGTSNPNLYWYRQAAGRGLQLLFYSVGIGQISSEVPQNLSASRPQDRQFILSSKKLLLSDSGFYLCAWKMWGQANTEAFFGQGTRLTVV.

The CDR3 nucleotides read TGCGCCAGCAGCACCATGACAGGGCTGCCCGGGGAGCTGTTTTTT. Protein sequence: CASSTMTGLPGELFF. This chain joins TRBV5-1 and TRBJ2-2; 7 bases are a match to TRBD1. The CDR3 runs 15 residues. J lost 6 bases, V lost 4 bases, and 9 bases had no gene match. Germline assignment: CDR1 SGHRS and CDR2 YFSETQ.

The chain recombines TRBV5-1 with TRBJ2-5; D may be TRBD2 (7 bases). V lost 5 bases and J lost 3, with 23 bases in between. This CDR3 is built from 17 residues. Germline CDR1 and CDR2: SGHRS and YFSETQ. CDR3 sequence (DNA): TGCGCCAGCAGTAGTGTGGGGTCCGGGAGGACAGAAGAGACCCAGTACTTC. Encoded protein: CASSSVGSGRTEETQYF.

V usage is TRBV27 and J usage is TRBJ2-4, with 7 bases lining up with TRBD1. Trimming took 6 bases from V and 4 from J; bases not matched to a gene: 3. Germline V gene data show CDR1 as MNHEY and CDR2 as SMNVEV (reference sequence). The CDR3 runs 13 residues. CDR3 coding DNA: TGTGCCAGCAGGGGGGACAGTAAAAACATTCAGTACTTC. This gives the protein CASRGDSKNIQYF.

This clone has more than one count but fewer than ten. This chain uses TRBV6-5 with TRBJ1-1; maybe TRBD1 (5 bases). Germline lookup yields CDR1 MNHEY and CDR2 SVGAGI. CDR3 length: 14 residues. V was clipped by 4 bases and J by 4 bases, with 13 bases between them. The CDR3 DNA reads as TGTGCCAGCAGTTGGCGGAGGGGAGCCACTGAAGCTTTCTTT. Its translation: CASSWRRGATEAFF.